The rows below give T cell receptor beta chains drawn from one sample of a study of PD-L1 blockade in urothelial cancer. Only in-frame clones appear in the TCRdb table, and some are missing; sequencing was by immunoSEQ multiplex PCR. The table has around 100,000 clones, roughly 90% seen once. The sequences come from PBMCs, collected around atezolizumab (anti-PD-L1) treatment. These receptors were collected from a man aged 60 to 75 with urothelial cancer. Each CDR3 is given with its conserved first and last residue. The D gene is left open where the match is weak. Expanded clones are given a class, and other clones once, few, many or no size at all.

clone_size	d_call	v_call	j_call	cdr3_nt	cdr3_aa
-	TRBD1	TRBV5-6	TRBJ1-2	TGTGCCAGCAGCTTGGAACAGGGGTTTGGTGGCTACACCTTC	CASSLEQGFGGYTF
-	-	TRBV13	TRBJ2-7	TGTGCCAGCAGCTTTTTTAGCGACGAGCAGTACTTC	CASSFFSDEQYF
-	-	TRBV6-6	TRBJ1-6	TGTGCCAGCAGTTACTCGGGCGGGAGTTCACCCCTCCACTTT	CASSYSGGSSPLHF
-	-	TRBV10-3	TRBJ1-4	TGTGCCATCAGCCAGGGCGCAATAGAAAAACTGTTTTTT	CAISQGAIEKLFF
few	-	TRBV6-5	TRBJ2-3	TGTGCCAGCACCTCCCCGGGGGAGGATACGCAGTATTTT	CASTSPGEDTQYF
-	TRBD1	TRBV5-1	TRBJ2-7	TGCGCCAGCAGCTCCGGGACAGGCCATTACGAGCAGTACTTC	CASSSGTGHYEQYF
-	-	TRBV7-9	TRBJ1-1	TGTGCCAGCAGCTTACAGGGATATACTGAAGCTTTCTTT	CASSLQGYTEAFF
-	-	TRBV6-5	TRBJ2-7	TGTGCCAGCAGTCTACAGGGTTACGAGCAGTACTTC	CASSLQGYEQYF
-	TRBD1	TRBV30	TRBJ1-3	TGTGCCTGGACTTACGACAGGGAGGCTGGAAACACCATATATTTT	CAWTYDREAGNTIYF
-	-	TRBV11-1	TRBJ1-6	TGTGCCAGCAGCTTAGGGACAGCGCTCTCCTATAATTCACCCCTCCACTTT	CASSLGTALSYNSPLHF
-	-	TRBV5-8	TRBJ2-7	TGTGCCAGCAGCCCCTTGTTGTCCTACGAGCAGTACTTC	CASSPLLSYEQYF
-	-	TRBV19	TRBJ1-5	TGTGCCAGTAGTAAAGGACAAGTAAATCAGCCCCAGCATTTT	CASSKGQVNQPQHF
once	-	TRBV19	TRBJ2-1	TGTGCCAGTAGTACCCCTCCCGCGTATGAGCAGTTCTTC	CASSTPPAYEQFF
-	TRBD2	TRBV2	TRBJ2-7	TGTGCCAGCAGTGAAAGGTCTATCGGCGGGGGCTACGAGCAGTACTTC	CASSERSIGGGYEQYF
-	TRBD1	TRBV9	TRBJ1-5	TGTGCCAGCAGCGTAGGGGGACAGGGTCTCGATCAGCCCCAGCATTTT	CASSVGGQGLDQPQHF
-	TRBD1	TRBV6-6	TRBJ1-1	TGTGCCAGCAGTTTAGGACAGGACACTGAAGCTTTCTTT	CASSLGQDTEAFF
-	-	TRBV5-1	TRBJ2-3	TGCGCCAGCAGCTTGTCTGGACTCTCAGATACGCAGTATTTT	CASSLSGLSDTQYF
-	-	TRBV6-5	TRBJ2-5	TGTGCCAGCAGTAGCCCCCTAGGGACCCAGTACTTC	CASSSPLGTQYF
-	-	TRBV2	TRBJ1-2	TGTGCCAGCAGTTACAGGGCCTATGGCTACACCTTC	CASSYRAYGYTF
-	-	TRBV9	TRBJ2-7	TGTGCCTCTTCAGGGGGGACAGCCAACTCCTACGAGCAGTACTTC	CASSGGTANSYEQYF
-	-	TRBV7-8	TRBJ2-1	TGTGCCAGCAGCTTAAGGCAGGGATCGGCTTACAATGAGCAGTTCTTC	CASSLRQGSAYNEQFF
-	TRBD2	TRBV4-3	TRBJ2-7	TGCGCCAGCAGCCAAGGACTAGCGGGGGCATACGAGCAGTACTTC	CASSQGLAGAYEQYF
once	TRBD2	TRBV5-4	TRBJ2-5	TGTGCCAGCGCAAGGACTAGCGGGGGGGCAGAGACCCAGTACTTC	CASARTSGGAETQYF
-	TRBD2	TRBV9	TRBJ2-3	TGTGCCAGCAGCGTAGACGGGAGGGCCGGGGCAGATACGCAGTATTTT	CASSVDGRAGADTQYF
-	-	TRBV25-1	TRBJ2-5	TGTGCCAGCAGTCAATTTGACAGGAGGCAAGAGACCCAGTACTTC	CASSQFDRRQETQYF
-	TRBD1	TRBV11-2	TRBJ1-6	TGTGCCAGCAGCGCCAGGGGGCACTCACCCCTCCACTTT	CASSARGHSPLHF
-	-	TRBV6-5	TRBJ2-3	TGTGCCAGCCGAGAGGGGGGGTTTAGCACAGATACGCAGTATTTT	CASREGGFSTDTQYF
-	TRBD1	TRBV28	TRBJ1-5	TGTGCCAGCAGGATACAGGGGGGTTTCAATCAGCCCCAGCATTTT	CASRIQGGFNQPQHF
-	TRBD1	TRBV4-3	TRBJ2-5	TGCGCCAGCAGCCAAGCCCCGTGTGGGACAGTAAGTCAATGGGAAGAGACCCAGTACTTC	CASSQAPCGTVSQWEETQYF
-	TRBD2	TRBV28	TRBJ2-7	TGTGCCAGCATAAGAGCGGGAGGGTCCTACGAGCAGTACTTC	CASIRAGGSYEQYF
-	-	TRBV6-1	TRBJ2-7	TGTGCCAGCAGTGATTCTTACGAGCAGTACTTC	CASSDSYEQYF
once	TRBD1	TRBV5-1	TRBJ2-7	TGCGCCAGCAGCGCCGCCGGGACAGGAGAAACCTACGAGCAGTACTTC	CASSAAGTGETYEQYF
-	TRBD2	TRBV29-1	TRBJ2-5	TGCAGCGTTGAAGGCGGACGGGAGGGCCTACAAGAGACCCAGTACTTC	CSVEGGREGLQETQYF
-	TRBD2	TRBV6-1	TRBJ2-5	TGTGCCAGCAGCCGGACTAGCACAGAGACCCAGTACTTC	CASSRTSTETQYF
-	-	TRBV7-9	TRBJ2-5	TGTGCCAGCACTCCCGGTAGGAGAGAGACCCAGTACTTC	CASTPGRRETQYF
-	-	TRBV5-1	TRBJ2-3	TGCGCCAGCAGGCAACGGACGGGAGCCGCAGATACGCAGTATTTT	CASRQRTGAADTQYF
-	-	TRBV4-3	TRBJ1-3	TGCGCCAGCAGCCAAGAATTAGCACTGAACTCTGGAAACACCATATATTTT	CASSQELALNSGNTIYF